The rows below give T cell receptor beta chains drawn from one sample of a study of blood T cells in healthy people across ages. Each CDR3 protein gets one entry after TCRdb re-called the 5' RACE reads with MiXCR. The data show just over 800,000 distinct CDR3 sequences, with about 62% seen just once and about 27% held by the top ten. Sequencing used blood. All receptors come from a man under 40 in good health. Each CDR3 is given with its conserved first and last residue. D genes are given only for firm matches. Rows may omit the clone size; those that give it use once, few, many or a size class.

v_gene,j_gene,abundance,d_gene,CDR3nt,CDR3aa
TRBV20-1,TRBJ2-3,.,TRBD2,TGCAGTGCTATAAAGGCCGGGACTACTAGCACAGATACGCAGTATTTT,CSAIKAGTTSTDTQYF
TRBV29-1,TRBJ2-1,few,.,TGCAGCGTTGAACGGACAGCAGACAATGAGCAGTTCTTC,CSVERTADNEQFF
TRBV6-6,TRBJ2-5,.,TRBD1,TGTGCCAGCTGGGGACAGGGCCCAGAGACCCAGTACTTC,CASWGQGPETQYF
TRBV20-1,TRBJ2-7,.,.,TGCAGTGCTAGAGGGGACCGTTTCTACGAGCAGTACTTC,CSARGDRFYEQYF
TRBV28,TRBJ2-5,once,.,TGTGCCAACAGCTCCCTAGGCAGGGATGGAGAGACCCAGTACTTC,CANSSLGRDGETQYF
TRBV30,TRBJ1-5,.,.,TGTGCCTGGAGTACGACCCGCCAGCCCCAGCATTTT,CAWSTTRQPQHF
TRBV27,TRBJ2-7,.,.,TGTGCCAGCAGTCTCGGACAGCTCACCCCCTACGAGCAGTACTTC,CASSLGQLTPYEQYF
TRBV5-1,TRBJ2-2,.,TRBD2,TGCGCCGGACGCCAGGGGACTAGCGGGGAGCTGTTTTTT,CAGRQGTSGELFF
TRBV6-5,TRBJ2-1,.,TRBD2,TGTGCCAGCAGTCGGGGACTAGCGGGGGTCTACAATGAGCAGTTCTTC,CASSRGLAGVYNEQFF
TRBV5-1,TRBJ2-4,.,.,TGCGCCAGCAGCTTGGGGGGTTTTAGGACAGATCGACTAGCCAAAAACATTCAGTACTTC,CASSLGGFRTDRLAKNIQYF
TRBV6-1,TRBJ2-7,.,.,TGTGCCAGCAGTGAAGTGGGAACAGGGCAGGTCGAGCAGTACTTC,CASSEVGTGQVEQYF
TRBV5-1,TRBJ2-1,few,.,TGCGCCAGCAGCTTTGAAGGAAGGTCCTACAATGAGCAGTTCTTC,CASSFEGRSYNEQFF
TRBV7-2,TRBJ1-6,.,.,TGTGCCAGCAGCTCCGGGACGTCAAGCTCCTATAATTCACCCCTCCACTTT,CASSSGTSSSYNSPLHF